Below are 3 T cell receptor beta chains sequenced from a single sample in a study of control samples from healthy donors and cancer patients. Sequencing used immunoSEQ multiplex PCR; TCRdb keeps in-frame clones, though not all of them. In the table there are about 73,000 clones, over 75% of which are singletons. Sequencing was carried out using blood. The origin of the receptors is a woman in her forties or fifties in good health.

The chain employs TRBV2 and TRBJ2-3; unclear D gene. Trimming took 6 bases from V and 6 from J, leaving 13 bases between them. Germline loops: CDR1 SNHLY, CDR2 FYNNEI. The CDR3 has 13 residues. The CDR3 is CASSRSKVDTQYF. In DNA, the CDR3 is TGTGCCAGCAGCCGGTCGAAGGTGGATACGCAGTATTTT. The full variable domain, its missing parts supplied by reference TRBV2 and TRBJ2-3, is EPEVTQTPSHQVTQMGQEVILRCVPISNHLYFYWYRQILGQKVEFLVSFYNNEISEKSEIFDDQFSVERPDGSNFTLKIRSTKLEDSAMYFCASSRSKVDTQYFGPGTRLTVL.

V and J are TRBV7-2 and TRBJ2-5, with 7 bases aligning to TRBD2. The CDR3 totals 15 residues. CDR1 and CDR2 from the germline V gene are SGHTA and FQGNSA. V was clipped by 1 base and J by 1 base; unmatched bases: 3. The CDR3 DNA reads TGTGCCAGCAGCTTAGTAGCTAGCGGCCAAGAGACCCAGTACTTC. Translation: CASSLVASGQETQYF.

This chain links TRBV24-1 with TRBJ1-2, with TRBD1 matching 9 bases. Germline CDR1 reads KGHDR; CDR2 reads SFDVKD. Trimming took 4 bases from V and 8 from J; bases not matched to a gene: 10. The CDR3 is made up of 15 amino acids. The CDR3 sequence is CATSDPPGQGQGYTF. Here the CDR3 DNA reads TGTGCCACCAGTGACCCCCCTGGACAGGGGCAGGGCTACACCTTC.